The 22 T cell receptor beta chains below come from one sample, sequenced in a study of blood T cell repertoires in COVID-19. Repertoires were generated with immunoSEQ multiplex PCR, while TCRdb's copy carries only in-frame clones and drops some. The profile shows about 31,000 clones, approximately 86% of them singletons. Sequenced sample: peripheral blood. These receptors originate from a man aged 55 to 69 with COVID-19, enrolled during active disease.

The J gene is TRBJ2-7, the V gene TRBV5-4, with 7 bases lining up with TRBD1. The J segment lost 6 bases and the V segment lost 4 bases, leaving 7 bases of the junction unmatched. CDR3 size: 13 residues. From germline, CDR1 is SGHNT and CDR2 YYREEE (reference sequence). CDR3 region: CASSRDRAGEQYF. CDR3 coding DNA: TGTGCCAGCAGCCGCGACAGGGCGGGCGAGCAGTACTTC.

The CDR3 sequence: CSAKAEEQYF. CDR3 DNA sequence: TGCAGTGCCAAAGCGGAGGAGCAGTACTTC. V and J are TRBV20-1 and TRBJ2-7; possibly TRBD2 for D (5 bases). The CDR3 consists of 10 residues. Trimming took off 6 bases at V and 7 bases at J, with 10 bases between the two ends. Per germline, CDR1 DFQATT and CDR2 SNEGSKA (reference sequence).

The chain recombines TRBV5-6 with TRBJ2-1; tentative D call: TRBD2 (6 bases). The length of the CDR3 is 15 residues. Trimming stripped 1 base from V and 1 base from J, with 9 bases between. Germline V gene lookup returns CDR1 SGHDT and CDR2 YYEEEE. The CDR3 reads CASSLISGSYNEQFF. The DNA for the CDR3 is TGTGCCAGCAGCTTGATTAGCGGTTCCTACAATGAGCAGTTCTTC.

Turning to this clone: In the same sample, other DNA sequences code for this CDR3. The chain recombines TRBV5-4 with TRBJ1-2; D not certain. CDR1 is SGHNT and CDR2 is YYREEE in the germline V gene (reference sequence). Between the trimmed V and J ends, which lost 4 bases and 3 bases, there was a span of 19 bases. This CDR3 contains 16 residues. CDR3 DNA sequence: TGTGCCAGCAGCCCCCCCGAGGGTTTGAGACACTATGGCTACACCTTC. This translates into CASSPPEGLRHYGYTF.

This clone was observed a single time. The chain joins TRBV7-9 to TRBJ2-7; D may be TRBD2 (5 bases). The germline gives CDR1 SEHNR, CDR2 FQNEAQ (reference sequence). Trimming removed 6 bases from V and 0 bases from J, with 12 bases in between. The CDR3 has 14 amino acids. CDR3 protein: CASRDRGSSYEQYF. In DNA form, the CDR3 reads TGTGCCAGCAGGGACCGTGGGAGCTCCTACGAGCAGTACTTC.

This rearrangement joins TRBV10-3 to TRBJ2-1; 7 bases match TRBD1. Per germline, CDR1 ENHRY and CDR2 SYGVKD. CDR3 size: 14 residues. Trimming took 10 bases from V and 5 from J; bases not matched to a gene: 11. Here the CDR3 DNA reads TGTGCCACTCAGACAGGGACAATTAACAATGAGCAGTTCTTC. Translated, it gives CATQTGTINNEQFF.

V is TRBV5-1 and J is TRBJ2-7; possible D gene TRBD2, 5 bases. The CDR3 covers 13 residues. V lost 0 bases, J lost 6 bases, and 10 bases lay in between. Germline V gene sequence: CDR1 SGHRS, CDR2 YFSETQ. In DNA, the CDR3 is TGCGCCAGCAGCTTGGGGGCCGCGGGCGAGCAGTACTTC. This codes for CASSLGAAGEQYF.

The rearrangement uses TRBV6-1 and TRBJ2-3; the D gene is possibly TRBD2 (5 bases). This CDR3 region has 13 residues. Trimming stripped 2 bases from V and 8 bases from J, with 11 bases between. CDR1 is MNHNS, CDR2 SASEGT, per germline. The CDR3 loop is CASSESGKGTQYF. The CDR3, as DNA: TGTGCCAGCAGTGAATCGGGGAAAGGTACGCAGTATTTT.

The chain links TRBV28 to TRBJ1-5; TRBD1 matches at 9 bases. Germline assignment: CDR1 MDHEN and CDR2 SYDVKM. V lost 6 bases and J lost 3; bases outside the gene matches: 9. The CDR3 has 16 amino acids. The CDR3 loop is CASRETGGGDNQPQHF. In nucleotides, the CDR3 is TGTGCCAGCAGGGAGACAGGGGGAGGGGACAATCAGCCCCAGCATTTT.

V usage is TRBV11-3 and J usage is TRBJ2-1, with D possibly TRBD1 on 6 matching bases. This CDR3 spans 15 amino acids. Per the germline V gene, CDR1 is SGHNT and CDR2 is YENEEA. Trimming pared 5 bases from V and 1 base from J, leaving 12 bases between. CDR3 coding DNA: TGTGCCAGCAGCAAGGTAACAGGGTCCTACAATGAGCAGTTCTTC. It yields the protein CASSKVTGSYNEQFF.

This chain uses TRBV7-3 with TRBJ2-1, with 10 bases fitting TRBD2. In germline, CDR1 is SGHTA, CDR2 FQGTGA. This CDR3 has 13 amino acids. The V gene end was trimmed by 4 bases and the J gene end by 7 bases; junction bases not matched to a gene: 1. As DNA, the CDR3 is TGTGCCAGCAGCTCGACTAGCGGGAATGAGCAGTTCTTC. Protein: CASSSTSGNEQFF.

This chain links TRBV9 with TRBJ2-1; D may be TRBD1 (5 bases). With 0 bases removed from V and 1 base from J, the gap between germline ends came to 11 bases. This CDR3 spans 16 amino acids. Germline V gene data show CDR1 as SGDLS and CDR2 as YYNGEE. CDR3 DNA: TGTGCCAGCAGCGTAGGGGGTAGGGGTTCCTACAATGAGCAGTTCTTC. Translation: CASSVGGRGSYNEQFF.

This clone turned up a few times. DNA of the CDR3: TGCGCCAGCAGCCCATCCCAGGGGGGCGGTTCACCCCTCCACTTT. Its translation is CASSPSQGGGSPLHF. The V gene is TRBV5-1, the J gene TRBJ1-6; TRBD1 aligns across 7 bases. The CDR3 contains 15 residues. Germline V gives CDR1 SGHRS, CDR2 YFSETQ. With V trimmed by 4 bases and J by 9 bases, 10 bases remained unmatched.

This clone showed up just a few times. The rearrangement links TRBV20-1 to TRBJ1-4; maybe TRBD1 (6 bases). Looked up from germline, CDR1 is DFQATT and CDR2 is SNEGSKA (reference sequence). Trimming took off 6 bases at V and 0 bases at J, with 14 bases between the two ends. The CDR3 contains 15 residues. For the CDR3, the DNA is TGCAGTGCGAGTCGACAGGTTACAACTAATGAAAAACTGTTTTTT. Its protein is CSASRQVTTNEKLFF.

This CDR3 is CASSQEGLAGYNEQFF. Here the CDR3 DNA reads TGTGCCAGCAGCCAAGAGGGACTAGCGGGCTACAATGAGCAGTTCTTC. The rearrangement joins TRBV3-1 (or the pseudogene TRBV3-2) to TRBJ2-1; 12 bases fit TRBD2. CDR3 length: 16 residues. From germline, CDR1 is LGHDT and CDR2 YNNKEL (reference sequence). The ends lost 0 bases at V and 3 bases at J; junction bases unmatched: 0.

The chain joins TRBV29-1 to TRBJ2-1; 8 bases line up with TRBD1. The V gene's germline CDR1 is SQVTM and CDR2 ANQGSEA. V was pared by 7 bases and J by 9 bases, with 26 bases of the junction left unmatched. The CDR3 has 18 amino acids. The CDR3 nucleotides are TGCAGCGGAGTCAATTTTCCCGGACAGGGCCCCTTAGTATCTGAGCAGTTCTTC. Translated: CSGVNFPGQGPLVSEQFF.

This clone was picked up a small number of times. The gene calls are TRBV15 and TRBJ2-5; 9 positions agree with TRBD1. Trimming removed 5 bases from V and 2 bases from J; junction bases left unmatched: 3. There are 14 residues in the CDR3. From germline, CDR1 is LNHNV and CDR2 YYDKDF (reference sequence). The CDR3 DNA reads TGTGCCACCAGCCAGGACAGGGGACAAGAGACCCAGTACTTC. Amino acids: CATSQDRGQETQYF.

In DNA, the CDR3 is TGTGCCAGCGCGCGCCCAGGGGCCAATCAGCCCCAGCATTTT. This codes for CASARPGANQPQHF. V gene TRBV2 combines with J gene TRBJ1-5; D might be TRBD1 (6 bases). The CDR3 covers 14 residues. The V gene lost 8 bases and the J gene lost 3 bases, with 14 bases spanning the gap. CDR1 SNHLY and CDR2 FYNNEI come from the germline V gene.

The chain carries TRBV4-2 and TRBJ2-6, with D perhaps TRBD1 (5 bases). The CDR3 totals 16 residues. Germline assignment: CDR1 LGHNA and CDR2 YNFKEQ. V was trimmed by 3 bases and J by 0 bases, leaving 9 bases between them. The CDR3 DNA reads as TGTGCCAGCAGCCATTCAGGGAACTCTGGGGCCAACGTCCTGACTTTC. It specifies CASSHSGNSGANVLTF.

This clone was seen only once. This chain uses TRBV6-5 with TRBJ1-1; possibly TRBD1 for D (5 bases). V lost 8 bases to trimming and J lost 1 base, with 11 bases between them. Germline CDR1 and CDR2: MNHEY and SVGAGI. The CDR3 runs to 13 residues. The CDR3 sequence: CASQLGGNTEAFF. The CDR3 DNA follows: TGTGCCAGCCAATTGGGGGGGAACACTGAAGCTTTCTTT.

The gene calls are TRBV24-1 and TRBJ1-2, with 7 nucleotides matching TRBD1. V shed 3 bases, J shed 5 bases, and the junction held 11 bases outside the gene matches. The CDR3 length is 16 residues. CDR1 KGHDR and CDR2 SFDVKD come from the germline V gene. The DNA of the CDR3 is TGTGCCACCAGTGATCATCGACAGGGAACCTTGTATGGCTACACCTTC. This gives the protein CATSDHRQGTLYGYTF.

The chain combines TRBV7-2 with TRBJ1-2; TRBD1 is a possible D gene (5 bases). In germline, CDR1 is SGHTA, CDR2 FQGNSA. Between the trimmed V and J ends, which lost 3 bases and 2 bases, there was a span of 7 bases. The CDR3 is made up of 13 amino acids. CDR3: CASSFDRNYGYTF. The CDR3 DNA sequence: TGTGCCAGCAGCTTCGACAGAAACTATGGCTACACCTTC.